These 19 T cell receptor beta chains came from one sample sequenced in a study of blood T cells in healthy people across ages (dated by TCRdb to between 2014 and 2017). Receptor amplification or capture employed 5' RACE. A second PCR of roughly 6 to 11 cycles was run with a J-beta primer mix and a sample-barcoded 5' primer. The public reads were run again by TCRdb, first through fastp at Q25 and then through MiXCR, and only productive beta chains were kept. Identical CDR3 proteins give one entry, which carries the most common genes and DNA. The sample data list 1.8 million or so distinct CDR3 sequences, and 30% to 40% of these were observed just once. About 21% of the sample belongs to the ten largest clones. Sequenced input: blood. These receptors came from a human donor in good health.

This clonotype was detected only a few times. The rearrangement uses TRBV6-1 and TRBJ2-1; 14 nucleotides match TRBD2. The CDR3 is 15 residues long. Germline V gene data show CDR1 as MNHNS and CDR2 as SASEGT. V was pared by 6 bases and J by 7 bases, with 5 bases of the junction left unmatched. The CDR3 DNA is TGTGCCAGCAGACGGACTAGCGGGGGGCTGAATGAGCAGTTCTTC. The encoded protein is CASRRTSGGLNEQFF.

The CDR3 nucleotides are TGTGCCAGCAGCGTAGTATACGGAAACACTGAAGCTTTCTTT. Amino acids: CASSVVYGNTEAFF. The chain is built from TRBV9 and TRBJ1-1; D gene unclear. The ends were cut back, 0 bases at V and 2 bases at J, with 8 bases in the middle. Germline loops: CDR1 SGDLS, CDR2 YYNGEE. The CDR3 extends over 14 amino acids.

The rearrangement joins TRBV2 to TRBJ2-7; D uncertain. With 7 bases removed from V and 5 bases from J, the gap between germline ends came to 15 bases. Germline CDR1 SNHLY, CDR2 FYNNEI. CDR3 size: 13 residues. The CDR3 region is CASTTVGRHEQYF. In DNA, the CDR3 is TGTGCCAGCACTACCGTCGGGCGCCACGAGCAGTACTTC. Based on the CDR3 plus reference TRBV2 and TRBJ2-7, the full variable domain is EPEVTQTPSHQVTQMGQEVILRCVPISNHLYFYWYRQILGQKVEFLVSFYNNEISEKSEIFDDQFSVERPDGSNFTLKIRSTKLEDSAMYFCASTTVGRHEQYFGPGTRLTVT.

The chain is built from TRBV5-1 and TRBJ2-7, with 10 bases aligning to TRBD1. Trimming took 3 bases from V and 0 from J; bases not matched to a gene: 9. The CDR3 consists of 17 residues. Germline values: CDR1 SGHRS, CDR2 YFSETQ. As DNA, the CDR3 is TGCGCCAGCAGCTCACACCGGGACAGGGGAAGCTCCTACGAGCAGTACTTC. Its translation: CASSSHRDRGSSYEQYF.

The rearrangement links TRBV28 to TRBJ2-7; D is perhaps TRBD2 (5 bases). The CDR3 covers 13 residues. V was shortened by 4 bases and J by 2 bases, with 9 bases between the two germline ends. Germline-derived CDR1 and CDR2 are MDHEN and SYDVKM. CDR3 coding DNA: TGTGCCAGCAGTTCCGGGATCCCCTACGAGCAGTACTTC. This encodes CASSSGIPYEQYF.

Only a few counts were recorded for this clonotype. The V gene is TRBV29-1, the J gene TRBJ1-1, with TRBD1 matching 7 bases. CDR1 and CDR2 (germline): SQVTM, ANQGSEA. The junction had 12 bases not matched to a gene; V was cut back by 5 bases and J by 6 bases. This CDR3 region has 14 residues. CDR3 DNA: TGCAGCGTTTTAGGGGGCCGGACCGCCTCTGAAGCTTTCTTT. It specifies CSVLGGRTASEAFF.

This rearrangement joins TRBV5-1 to TRBJ1-1; TRBD1 matches at 10 bases. Germline loops: CDR1 SGHRS, CDR2 YFSETQ. The CDR3 runs 17 residues. V lost 4 bases and J lost 1; bases outside the gene matches: 10. The CDR3 nucleotides read TGCGCCAGCAGCCCCGGACAGGGGGAGGGAGGGAACACTGAAGCTTTCTTT. Translated: CASSPGQGEGGNTEAFF.

This clonotype was observed a handful of times. The genes are TRBV5-5 and TRBJ2-5, with a weak D call TRBD2 (6 bases). The assigned J gene may be wrong: the sequence end matches TRBJ2-7 better. The germline V gene encodes CDR1 SGHKS and CDR2 YYEKEE (reference sequence). There are 15 residues in the CDR3. The CDR3 spells CASSLRGTDTYEQYF. CDR3 bases: TGTGCCAGCAGCTTGAGAGGGACTGATACCTACGAGCAGTACTTC.

This clonotype was detected ten times or more. The V gene is TRBV7-4, the J gene TRBJ1-5, with no clear D. V lost 2 bases to trimming and J lost 6 bases, with 14 bases between them. The germline V gene encodes CDR1 SGHVT and CDR2 SQSDAQ. The CDR3 is 15 residues long. This CDR3 reads CASSLNEGLAQPQHF. The CDR3 region has the DNA TGTGCCAGCAGCTTAAATGAGGGCTTGGCTCAGCCCCAGCATTTT.

This clonotype showed up just once. V is TRBV21-1 and J is TRBJ1-1. TRBV21-1 is recorded as a pseudogene. CDR3 length: 15 amino acids. The CDR3 reads CASSNRARTHTEAFF. The CDR3 bases are TGTGCCAGCAGCAACCGGGCCCGAACTCACACTGAAGCTTTCTTT.

The chain recombines TRBV4-3 with TRBJ2-5; D unresolved. Germline CDR1 and CDR2: LGHNA and YSLEER. CDR3 length: 15 amino acids. The V end lost 0 bases, the J end lost 1 base, and 9 bases lay between the germline ends. The CDR3 nucleotides are TGCGCCAGCAGCCAAGATTCTGGCAGCCAAGAGACCCAGTACTTC. Protein: CASSQDSGSQETQYF.

This clonotype was seen a single time. Here the CDR3 DNA reads TGTGCCAGCAGTATGCTAGCGGGGGGTTTAGCAGATACGCAGTATTTT. Encoded protein: CASSMLAGGLADTQYF. J is TRBJ2-3 and V is TRBV2, with 11 bases lining up with TRBD2. Unmatched junction bases numbered 8, after V lost 5 bases and J lost 4 bases. Germline V gives CDR1 SNHLY, CDR2 FYNNEI. This CDR3 is 16 amino acids long. The complete variable domain, with remaining parts taken from reference TRBV2 and TRBJ2-3, reads EPEVTQTPSHQVTQMGQEVILRCVPISNHLYFYWYRQILGQKVEFLVSFYNNEISEKSEIFDDQFSVERPDGSNFTLKIRSTKLEDSAMYFCASSMLAGGLADTQYFGPGTRLTVL.

Notes on this clonotype: This may arise from a read error, as a much more abundant clone is one base away. The genes are TRBV7-2 and TRBJ2-3, with 9 nucleotides matching TRBD1. In germline, CDR1 is SGHTA, CDR2 FQGNSA. The CDR3 is made up of 15 amino acids. For the CDR3, the DNA is TGTGTCAGCAGCACAGGACAGGGGTGGACAGATACGCAGTATTTT. This sequence encodes CVSSTGQGWTDTQYF.

CDR3 sequence: CASSLGGRKTEAFF. The CDR3 nucleotides read TGTGCCAGCAGCCTAGGAGGGAGGAAGACTGAAGCTTTCTTT. V and J are TRBV7-3 and TRBJ1-1; D not resolved. In germline, CDR1 is SGHTA, CDR2 FQGTGA. V shed 5 bases and J shed 5 bases, with 15 bases lying between them. The CDR3 is made up of 14 amino acids.

Remarks on this clonotype: This clone may be a read error of a much larger clone one base away. The chain recombines TRBV7-8 with TRBJ1-2; D is unclear. The CDR3 extends over 14 amino acids. The germline CDR1 and CDR2 sequences are SGHVS and FQNEAQ. The CDR3 nucleotides read TGTGCCAGCAGCCCGAACCCTCTTTATAGTGGCTGCACCTTC. This translates into CASSPNPLYSGCTF. Full variable domain (remainder filled in from reference TRBV7-8 and TRBJ1-2): GAGVSQSPRYKVAKRGQDVALRCDPISGHVSLFWYQQALGQGPEFLTYFQNEAQLDKSGLPSDRFFAERPEGSVSTLKIQRTQQEDSAVYLCASSPNPLYSGCTFGSGTRLTVV.

The V call is TRBV29-1, the J call TRBJ2-4; D is perhaps TRBD1 (7 bases). CDR3 size: 12 residues. CDR1 and CDR2 from the germline V gene are SQVTM and ANQGSEA. Trimming pared 5 bases from V and 13 bases from J, leaving 18 bases between. Here the CDR3 reads CSVRRAGGSQYF. The CDR3 coding sequence is TGCAGCGTTAGGAGGGCAGGGGGGTCGCAGTACTTC.

The rearrangement links TRBV13 to TRBJ2-7; 10 bases match TRBD2. The CDR3 runs 15 residues. Germline CDR1 is PRHDT and CDR2 is FYEKMQ (reference sequence). V trimming: 8 bases; J trimming: 0 bases; junction bases outside the gene matches: 7. CDR3 region: CASGIAGGLSYEQYF. CDR3 sequence (DNA): TGTGCCAGCGGGATAGCGGGGGGACTCTCCTACGAGCAGTACTTC.

This clonotype has a count of ten or more. The chain's CDR3 is CASSLVGLDTQYF. The CDR3 coding sequence is TGTGCCAGCAGCTTAGTAGGCCTCGATACGCAGTATTTT. The chain uses TRBV7-2 and TRBJ2-3; the D is unclear. With 1 base removed from V and 6 bases from J, the gap between germline ends came to 8 bases. The CDR3 contains 13 residues. Germline V gene sequence: CDR1 SGHTA, CDR2 FQGNSA.

CDR3 sequence: CASSIQPSSYNEQFF. In nucleotides, the CDR3 is TGTGCCAGCAGTATCCAGCCGAGCTCCTACAATGAGCAGTTCTTC. This rearrangement joins TRBV6-2 or TRBV6-3 to TRBJ2-1; D gene ambiguous. Germline lookup yields CDR1 MNHEY and CDR2 SVGEGT. The V end lost 5 bases, the J end lost 0 bases, and 11 bases lay between the germline ends. The CDR3 spans 15 residues.